This T cell receptor beta chain was captured in a study of T cells in Graves' hyperthyroidism and ophthalmopathy. The study left out patients who had uncontrolled infection, other autoimmune disease, pregnancy or lactation. Germline V gene data show CDR1 as DFQATT and CDR2 as SNEGSKA (reference sequence). The CDR3 has 17 amino acids. V was clipped by 6 bases and J by 6 bases; unmatched bases: 16. This clonotype was observed a few times. RNA transcripts were the template for amplifying TCR beta CDR3 regions. The HTBI primer set served for first-round RT-PCR of the TCR CDR3. TCRdb analysed the multiplex PCR reads with MiXCR anew, one entry per CDR3 protein. The sample carries 500,000 or so distinct CDR3 sequences, about a sixth recorded once.

The rearrangement links TRBV20-1 to TRBJ2-1; 11 bases align to TRBD2. This sequence originates from a woman aged 18-29 years with Graves' ophthalmopathy. The sequenced material came from blood. For the CDR3, the DNA is TGCAGTGCCAACACTCCCGGTCTAGCGGGGGGATTCAATGAGCAGTTCTTC. Translation: CSANTPGLAGGFNEQFF.